The source of this TCR beta chain is a study of blood T cell repertoires in COVID-19. The CDR3 length is 13 residues. Trimming pared 7 bases from V and 6 bases from J, leaving 15 bases between. Germline loops: CDR1 LNHDA, CDR2 SQIVND (reference sequence). Followed longitudinally, the Seattle patients had been enrolled during active infection. Only in-frame clones appear in the TCRdb table, and some are missing; sequencing was by immunoSEQ multiplex PCR. The repertoire holds roughly 250,000 clones, with roughly 84% as singletons. The TCR comes from a human donor with COVID-19, enrolled during active disease. The donor label of this sample is uncertain. The gene calls are TRBV19 and TRBJ1-1, with a weak D call TRBD1 (5 bases). Material: peripheral blood. The DNA for the CDR3 is TGTGCCAGTACCCCCTCTTGGGGGGCTGAAGCTTTCTTT. Amino acids: CASTPSWGAEAFF.